The rows below give T cell receptor beta chains drawn from one sample of a study of blood T cell repertoires in COVID-19. Repertoires were generated with immunoSEQ multiplex PCR, while TCRdb's copy carries only in-frame clones and drops some. The profile covers 400,000 or so clones, with about 88% appearing a single time and 2.5% to 3.5% taken by the ten largest. The sequenced sample consisted of peripheral blood. All receptors come from a human donor in a cohort sampled during active COVID-19. CDR3s include the opening cysteine and the closing phenylalanine or tryptophan. The order of the fields is J gene, V gene, CDR3 protein.

>TRBJ1-2|TRBV25-1
CASSEGTGLYGYTF
>TRBJ1-5|TRBV19
CASDPRVQSGQPQHF
>TRBJ1-4|TRBV6-1
CASSDTQGPGNEKLFF
>TRBJ2-1|TRBV5-1
CASRGLVGEQFF
>TRBJ1-5|TRBV28
CASRPSRDQPQHF
>TRBJ2-7|TRBV3-1/TRBV3-2
CASSQEGAGWYEQYF
>TRBJ1-6|TRBV27
CASSQGSYNSPLHF
>TRBJ2-1|TRBV5-1
CASSLVAGADNEQFF
>TRBJ2-7|TRBV10-3
CAISDPTGYEQYF
>TRBJ1-3|TRBV3-1/TRBV3-2
CASSLFGSRGRLSGNTIYF
>TRBJ2-1|TRBV29-1
CSVESRVPYNEQFF
>TRBJ1-1|TRBV5-1
CASSIYRTEDTEAFF
>TRBJ1-1|TRBV15
CATSRGAGNTEAFF